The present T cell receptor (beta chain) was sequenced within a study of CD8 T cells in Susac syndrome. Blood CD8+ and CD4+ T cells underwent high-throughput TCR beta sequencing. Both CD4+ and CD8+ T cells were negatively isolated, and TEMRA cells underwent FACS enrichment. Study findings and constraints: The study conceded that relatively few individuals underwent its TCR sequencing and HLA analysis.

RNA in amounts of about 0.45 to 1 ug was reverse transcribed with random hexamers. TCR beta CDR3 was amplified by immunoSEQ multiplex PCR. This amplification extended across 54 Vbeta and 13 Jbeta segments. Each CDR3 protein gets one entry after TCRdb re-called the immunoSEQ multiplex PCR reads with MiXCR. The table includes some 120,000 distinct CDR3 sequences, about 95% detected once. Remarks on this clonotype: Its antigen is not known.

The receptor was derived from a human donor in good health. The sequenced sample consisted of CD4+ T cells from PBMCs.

For the CDR3, the DNA is TGTGCCAGCAGACGAGCCGGGACACAAAACAATGAGCAGTTCTTC. This encodes CASRRAGTQNNEQFF. This chain uses TRBV7-2 with TRBJ2-1; TRBD1 might be the D (6 bases). There are 15 residues in the CDR3. Germline V lookup: CDR1 SGHTA, CDR2 FQGNSA. Trimming removed 6 bases from V and 5 bases from J, with 17 bases in between.